This entry features one TCR beta chain sequence. What it binds is unknown. One end of the junction is discordant with germline, which a read error may explain. The data originate from a study of neurological immune-mediated disorders. cDNA synthesis was performed by 5'RACE with 10-nucleotide random UMIs. From the 5' RACE reads, TCRdb called clonotypes with MiXCR, one entry per CDR3 protein. Among 9,500 to 13,000 distinct CDR3 sequences listed, about 21% were seen once. The study, taken as a whole, reports: The study found the most TCR clonal expansion in HTLV-1-associated myelopathy and the least in multiple sclerosis, below healthy controls.

This CDR3 spans 15 amino acids. In germline, CDR1 is SGHRS, CDR2 YFSETQ. The sample was CD8+ T cells from blood. The V gene is TRBV5-1, the J gene TRBJ1-1; TRBD1 matches 7 bases. The clonotype originates from an older woman with HTLV-1-associated myelopathy (HAM/TSP). The CDR3 sequence: CDSSLEGARNTEALF. CDR3 sequence (DNA): TGCGACAGCAGCTTGGAGGGGGCGAGGAATACTGAAGCTTTATTT. The full variable domain, completed using reference TRBV5-1 and TRBJ1-1, is KAGVTQTPRYLIKTRGQQVTLSCSPISGHRSVSWYQQTPGQGLQFLFEYFSETQRNKGNFPGRFSGRQFSNSRSEMNVSTLELGDSALYLCDSSLEGARNTEALFGQGTRLTVV.